A selection of T cell receptor beta chains follows, all from one sample in a study of T cells after posttransplantation cyclophosphamide. The method was immunoSEQ multiplex PCR; TCRdb's version includes in-frame clones alone and lacks a portion of them. The sample has roughly 20,000 clones, nearly 99% seen once; the top ten hold 0.16%. Sequenced sample: naive CD4+ T cells sorted from PBMCs. All receptors derive from a man aged 35-49 years in good health, CMV-negative, and a related stem cell transplant donor. The CDR3 runs from the conserved cysteine through the conserved F or W. Each record gives: clone size, J gene, V gene, D gene, CDR3 length, CDR3 protein, CDR3 DNA. A D gene is named only where the DNA matches it firmly. Clone size is stated in some rows and not others, as once, few, many or a class when expanded.

clone_size: -
j_call: TRBJ2-7
v_call: TRBV6-6
d_call: -
cdr3_length: 14
cdr3_aa: CASSWRAGEGEQYF
cdr3_nt: TGTGCCAGCAGCTGGAGAGCGGGCGAAGGCGAGCAGTACTTC

clone_size: -
j_call: TRBJ2-7
v_call: TRBV2
d_call: TRBD1
cdr3_length: 18
cdr3_aa: CASSQGTAPTPSPYEQYF
cdr3_nt: TGTGCCAGCAGCCAAGGGACAGCGCCGACACCAAGCCCCTACGAGCAGTACTTC

clone_size: -
j_call: TRBJ1-2
v_call: TRBV28
d_call: -
cdr3_length: 13
cdr3_aa: CASSLQASRGYTF
cdr3_nt: TGTGCCAGCAGTCTGCAGGCGTCCCGTGGCTACACCTTC

clone_size: -
j_call: TRBJ2-7
v_call: TRBV9
d_call: TRBD2
cdr3_length: 15
cdr3_aa: CASSVAGREGVEQYF
cdr3_nt: TGTGCCAGCAGCGTAGCTGGTCGGGAGGGGGTAGAGCAGTACTTC

clone_size: -
j_call: TRBJ2-2
v_call: TRBV10-3
d_call: -
cdr3_length: 13
cdr3_aa: CAISDRGSGELFF
cdr3_nt: TGTGCCATCAGCGACCGGGGATCCGGGGAGCTGTTTTTT

clone_size: -
j_call: TRBJ1-3
v_call: TRBV6-1
d_call: -
cdr3_length: 12
cdr3_aa: CATGSSGNTIYF
cdr3_nt: TGTGCCACAGGTAGCTCTGGAAACACCATATATTTT

clone_size: -
j_call: TRBJ2-1
v_call: TRBV6-4
d_call: -
cdr3_length: 14
cdr3_aa: CPSRGRSSYNEQFF
cdr3_nt: TGTCCGAGCCGGGGGAGGAGCTCCTACAATGAGCAGTTCTTC

clone_size: -
j_call: TRBJ2-1
v_call: TRBV4-1
d_call: TRBD2
cdr3_length: 15
cdr3_aa: CASSQLAGVGNEQFF
cdr3_nt: TGCGCCAGCAGCCAATTAGCGGGAGTGGGGAATGAGCAGTTCTTC

clone_size: -
j_call: TRBJ2-3
v_call: TRBV11-3
d_call: TRBD2
cdr3_length: 15
cdr3_aa: CASSPRAGVFDTQYF
cdr3_nt: TGTGCCAGCAGCCCCAGGGCGGGAGTGTTCGATACGCAGTATTTT

clone_size: once
j_call: TRBJ1-3
v_call: TRBV28
d_call: TRBD1
cdr3_length: 15
cdr3_aa: CASRDPGTVRNTIYF
cdr3_nt: TGTGCCAGCAGGGACCCCGGGACAGTAAGAAACACCATATATTTT

clone_size: -
j_call: TRBJ1-1
v_call: TRBV19
d_call: -
cdr3_length: 15
cdr3_aa: CASSIHREWGTEAFF
cdr3_nt: TGTGCCAGTAGTATCCACAGGGAGTGGGGCACTGAAGCTTTCTTT

clone_size: -
j_call: TRBJ2-4
v_call: TRBV7-2
d_call: -
cdr3_length: 16
cdr3_aa: CASSPRRETLGNIQYF
cdr3_nt: TGTGCCAGCAGCCCCAGGAGGGAGACCCTGGGAAACATTCAGTACTTC

clone_size: -
j_call: TRBJ1-3
v_call: TRBV10-3
d_call: -
cdr3_length: 14
cdr3_aa: CAISESQGEGTIYF
cdr3_nt: TGTGCCATCAGTGAGTCGCAAGGGGAGGGCACCATATATTTT

clone_size: once
j_call: TRBJ2-1
v_call: TRBV28
d_call: -
cdr3_length: 15
cdr3_aa: CASSFLRGDTKKEFF
cdr3_nt: TGTGCCAGCAGTTTCCTCAGGGGGGACACAAAGAAGGAGTTCTTC

clone_size: once
j_call: TRBJ2-2
v_call: TRBV7-8
d_call: TRBD1
cdr3_length: 15
cdr3_aa: CASSYRGVNTGELFF
cdr3_nt: TGTGCCAGCAGCTACAGGGGGGTAAACACCGGGGAGCTGTTTTTT

clone_size: -
j_call: TRBJ2-3
v_call: TRBV4-3
d_call: TRBD2
cdr3_length: 18
cdr3_aa: CASSQEPSLAGVSDTQYF
cdr3_nt: TGCGCCAGCAGCCAAGAACCCTCACTAGCGGGAGTTTCAGATACGCAGTATTTT

clone_size: -
j_call: TRBJ2-3
v_call: TRBV5-1
d_call: TRBD2
cdr3_length: 18
cdr3_aa: CASSRKTATSGATDTQYF
cdr3_nt: TGCGCCAGCAGCCGTAAAACCGCAACTAGCGGGGCCACAGATACGCAGTATTTT

clone_size: -
j_call: TRBJ1-3
v_call: TRBV2
d_call: -
cdr3_length: 13
cdr3_aa: CASTGNSGNTIYF
cdr3_nt: TGTGCCAGCACGGGTAACTCTGGAAACACCATATATTTT

clone_size: -
j_call: TRBJ2-4
v_call: TRBV18
d_call: -
cdr3_length: 13
cdr3_aa: CASSSNEKNIQYF
cdr3_nt: TGTGCCAGCTCATCAAATGAGAAGAACATTCAGTACTTC

clone_size: -
j_call: TRBJ2-7
v_call: TRBV7-3
d_call: TRBD1
cdr3_length: 16
cdr3_aa: CASSLIGGQGGNEQYF
cdr3_nt: TGTGCCAGCAGCTTAATTGGTGGACAGGGTGGCAACGAGCAGTACTTC

clone_size: -
j_call: TRBJ2-7
v_call: TRBV7-7
d_call: -
cdr3_length: 13
cdr3_aa: CASSLAPRDEQYF
cdr3_nt: TGTGCTAGCAGCTTAGCTCCCAGGGACGAGCAGTACTTC

clone_size: -
j_call: TRBJ2-7
v_call: TRBV7-9
d_call: TRBD2
cdr3_length: 14
cdr3_aa: CASSLGREVGEQYF
cdr3_nt: TGTGCCAGCAGCCTAGGGCGGGAGGTCGGCGAGCAGTACTTC

clone_size: -
j_call: TRBJ2-7
v_call: TRBV27
d_call: -
cdr3_length: 12
cdr3_aa: CASNPGAYEQYF
cdr3_nt: TGCGCCAGCAACCCAGGGGCCTACGAGCAGTACTTC

clone_size: once
j_call: TRBJ2-7
v_call: TRBV7-6
d_call: TRBD1
cdr3_length: 16
cdr3_aa: CASSSIRGPRTYEQYF
cdr3_nt: TGTGCCAGCAGCTCGATCAGGGGGCCGAGGACCTACGAGCAGTACTTC

clone_size: -
j_call: TRBJ1-1
v_call: TRBV7-2
d_call: -
cdr3_length: 13
cdr3_aa: CASSLGRNTEAFF
cdr3_nt: TGTGCCAGCAGCTTAGGTCGGAACACTGAAGCTTTCTTT

clone_size: -
j_call: TRBJ1-1
v_call: TRBV29-1
d_call: -
cdr3_length: 13
cdr3_aa: CSVGPGHRTEAFF
cdr3_nt: TGCAGCGTCGGCCCGGGACACCGCACTGAAGCTTTCTTT

clone_size: -
j_call: TRBJ2-1
v_call: TRBV11-3
d_call: TRBD2
cdr3_length: 16
cdr3_aa: CASSSMTSGSNNEQFF
cdr3_nt: TGTGCCAGCAGTTCAATGACTAGCGGGAGCAACAATGAGCAGTTCTTC

clone_size: -
j_call: TRBJ2-2
v_call: TRBV4-2
d_call: -
cdr3_length: 17
cdr3_aa: CASSQDLRRGLTGELFF
cdr3_nt: TGTGCCAGCAGCCAAGATTTGAGGAGGGGATTAACCGGGGAGCTGTTTTTT

clone_size: -
j_call: TRBJ1-5
v_call: TRBV10-3
d_call: -
cdr3_length: 15
cdr3_aa: CAISESEGGYQPQHF
cdr3_nt: TGTGCCATCAGTGAGTCAGAGGGAGGGTATCAGCCCCAGCATTTT

clone_size: -
j_call: TRBJ1-5
v_call: TRBV27
d_call: -
cdr3_length: 18
cdr3_aa: CASALPLRGSDRHQPQHF
cdr3_nt: TGTGCCAGCGCACTCCCACTCAGGGGATCGGACCGACATCAGCCCCAGCATTTT

clone_size: once
j_call: TRBJ1-1
v_call: TRBV10-3
d_call: -
cdr3_length: 13
cdr3_aa: CAINPGQDTEAFF
cdr3_nt: TGTGCCATCAATCCCGGACAAGACACTGAAGCTTTCTTT

clone_size: -
j_call: TRBJ1-1
v_call: TRBV4-3
d_call: -
cdr3_length: 16
cdr3_aa: CASSQEVVQMKTEAFF
cdr3_nt: TGCGCCAGCAGCCAAGAGGTGGTACAGATGAAGACTGAAGCTTTCTTT

clone_size: -
j_call: TRBJ1-1
v_call: TRBV5-8
d_call: -
cdr3_length: 16
cdr3_aa: CASISRDSASSTEAFF
cdr3_nt: TGTGCCAGCATTTCCCGGGACTCTGCTTCGAGCACTGAAGCTTTCTTT